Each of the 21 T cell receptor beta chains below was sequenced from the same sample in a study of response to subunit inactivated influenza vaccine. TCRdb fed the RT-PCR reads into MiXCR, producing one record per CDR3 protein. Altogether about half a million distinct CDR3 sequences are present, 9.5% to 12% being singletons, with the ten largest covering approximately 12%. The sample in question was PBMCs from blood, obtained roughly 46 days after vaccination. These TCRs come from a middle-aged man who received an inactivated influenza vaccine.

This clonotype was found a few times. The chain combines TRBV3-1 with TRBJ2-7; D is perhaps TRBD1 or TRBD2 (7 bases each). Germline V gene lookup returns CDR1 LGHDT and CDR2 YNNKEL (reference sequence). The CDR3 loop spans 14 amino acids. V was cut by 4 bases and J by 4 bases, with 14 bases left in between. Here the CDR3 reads CASSPAGGGYEQYF. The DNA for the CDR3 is TGTGCCAGCAGCCCCGCAGGGGGGGGTTACGAGCAGTACTTC.

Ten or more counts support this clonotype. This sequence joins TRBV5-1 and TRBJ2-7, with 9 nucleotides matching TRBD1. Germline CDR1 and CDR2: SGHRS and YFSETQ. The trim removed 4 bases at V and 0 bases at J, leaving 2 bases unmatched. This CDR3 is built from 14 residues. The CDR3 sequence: CASSGDRASYEQYF. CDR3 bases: TGCGCCAGCAGCGGGGACAGGGCCTCCTACGAGCAGTACTTC.

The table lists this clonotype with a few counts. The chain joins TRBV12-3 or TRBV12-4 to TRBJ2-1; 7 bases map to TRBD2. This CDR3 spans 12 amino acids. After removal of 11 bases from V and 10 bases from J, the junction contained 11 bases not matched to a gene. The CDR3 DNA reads TGTGCCCAAACCGCGGGGGTAGGCGAGCAGTTCTTC. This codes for CAQTAGVGEQFF.

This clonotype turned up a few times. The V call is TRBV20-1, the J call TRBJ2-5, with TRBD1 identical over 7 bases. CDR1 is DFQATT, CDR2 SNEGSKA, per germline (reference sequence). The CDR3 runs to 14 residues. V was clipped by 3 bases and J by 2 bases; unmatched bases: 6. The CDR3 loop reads CSARSPTGQETQYF. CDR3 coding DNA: TGCAGTGCTAGGTCCCCGACAGGGCAAGAGACCCAGTACTTC.

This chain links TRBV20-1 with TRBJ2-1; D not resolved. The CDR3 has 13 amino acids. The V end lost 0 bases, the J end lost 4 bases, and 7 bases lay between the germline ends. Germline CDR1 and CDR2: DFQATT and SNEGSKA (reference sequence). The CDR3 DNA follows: TGCAGTGCTAGAGATCTAAGTTACAATGAGCAGTTCTTC. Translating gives CSARDLSYNEQFF.

The CDR3 nucleotides read TGCGCCAGCAGCAACCGGGACGGTAGCTCCTACGAGCAGTACTTC. Amino acids: CASSNRDGSSYEQYF. V is TRBV4-1 and J is TRBJ2-7; D may correspond to TRBD1 or TRBD2 (5 bases each). V shed 5 bases and J shed 0 bases, with 14 bases lying between them. The CDR3 has 15 amino acids. Germline CDR1 reads MGHRA; CDR2 reads YSYEKL.

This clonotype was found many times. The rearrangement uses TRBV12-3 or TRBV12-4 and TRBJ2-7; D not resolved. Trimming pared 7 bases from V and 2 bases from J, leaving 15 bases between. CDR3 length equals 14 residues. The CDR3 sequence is CASKMWGTTYEQYF. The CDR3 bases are TGTGCCAGCAAGATGTGGGGTACAACCTACGAGCAGTACTTC.

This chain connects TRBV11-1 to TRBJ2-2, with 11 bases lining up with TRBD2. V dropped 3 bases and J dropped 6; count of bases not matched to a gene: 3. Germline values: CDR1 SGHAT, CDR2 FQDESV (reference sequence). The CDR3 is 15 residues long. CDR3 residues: CASSFTSGRPGELFF. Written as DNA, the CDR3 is TGTGCCAGCAGCTTTACTAGCGGGAGACCCGGGGAGCTGTTTTTT.

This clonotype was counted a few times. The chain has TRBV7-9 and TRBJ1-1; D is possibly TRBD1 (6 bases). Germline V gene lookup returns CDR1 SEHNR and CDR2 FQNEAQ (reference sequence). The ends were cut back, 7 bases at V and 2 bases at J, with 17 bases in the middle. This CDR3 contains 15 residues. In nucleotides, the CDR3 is TGTGCCAGCACCCAAGGGGGGATTGATAACACTGAAGCTTTCTTT. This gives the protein CASTQGGIDNTEAFF.

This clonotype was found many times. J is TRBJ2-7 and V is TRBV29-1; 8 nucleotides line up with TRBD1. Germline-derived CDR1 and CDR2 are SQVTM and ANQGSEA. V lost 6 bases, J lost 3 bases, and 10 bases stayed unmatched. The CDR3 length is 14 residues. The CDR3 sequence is CSVGSTGGYYEQYF. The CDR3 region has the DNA TGCAGCGTGGGGTCAACAGGGGGATACTACGAGCAGTACTTC.

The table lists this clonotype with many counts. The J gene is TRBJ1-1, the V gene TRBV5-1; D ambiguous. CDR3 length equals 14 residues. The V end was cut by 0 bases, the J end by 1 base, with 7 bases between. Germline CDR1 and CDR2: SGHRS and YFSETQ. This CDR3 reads CASSLEAGNTEAFF. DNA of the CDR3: TGCGCCAGCAGCTTGGAGGCGGGGAACACTGAAGCTTTCTTT.

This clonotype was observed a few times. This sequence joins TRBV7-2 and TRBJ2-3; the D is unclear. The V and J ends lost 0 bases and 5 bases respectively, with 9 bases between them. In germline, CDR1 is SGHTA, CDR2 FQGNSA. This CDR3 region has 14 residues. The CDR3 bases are TGTGCCAGCAGCTTAGCCCCGGGCGTAGATACGCAGTATTTT. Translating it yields CASSLAPGVDTQYF.

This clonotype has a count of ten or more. Written as DNA, the CDR3 is TGCAGTGCTAAGACAGGGGCGAGGTATCAGCCCCAGCATTTT. Protein: CSAKTGARYQPQHF. V usage is TRBV20-1 and J usage is TRBJ1-5; 8 nucleotides agree with TRBD1. CDR3 length: 14 amino acids. From germline, CDR1 is DFQATT and CDR2 SNEGSKA (reference sequence). The trim removed 4 bases at V and 5 bases at J, leaving 7 bases unmatched.

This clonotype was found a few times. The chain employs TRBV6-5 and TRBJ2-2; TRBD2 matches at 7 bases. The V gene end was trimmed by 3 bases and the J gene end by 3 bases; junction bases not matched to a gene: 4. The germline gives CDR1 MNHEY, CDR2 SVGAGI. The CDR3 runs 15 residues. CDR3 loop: CASSYGGEYTGELFF. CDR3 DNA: TGTGCCAGCAGTTATGGGGGGGAGTACACCGGGGAGCTGTTTTTT.

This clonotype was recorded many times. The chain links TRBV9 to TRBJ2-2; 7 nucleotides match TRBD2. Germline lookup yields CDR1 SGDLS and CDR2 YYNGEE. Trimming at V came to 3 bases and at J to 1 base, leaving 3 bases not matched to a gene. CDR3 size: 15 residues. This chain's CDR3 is CASSERDGNTGELFF. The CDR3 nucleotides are TGTGCCAGCAGCGAGCGGGACGGGAACACCGGGGAGCTGTTTTTT. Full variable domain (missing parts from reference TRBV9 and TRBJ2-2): DSGVTQTPKHLITATGQRVTLRCSPRSGDLSVYWYQQSLDQGLQFLIQYYNGEERAKGNILERFSAQQFPDLHSELNLSSLELGDSALYFCASSERDGNTGELFFGEGSRLTVL.

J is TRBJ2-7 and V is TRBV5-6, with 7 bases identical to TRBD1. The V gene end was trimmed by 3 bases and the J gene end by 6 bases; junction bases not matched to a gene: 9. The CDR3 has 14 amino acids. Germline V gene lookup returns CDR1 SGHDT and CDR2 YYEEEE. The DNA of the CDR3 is TGTGCCAGCAGCTATCTCGGGACAGCCCGCGAGCAGTACTTC. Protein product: CASSYLGTAREQYF.

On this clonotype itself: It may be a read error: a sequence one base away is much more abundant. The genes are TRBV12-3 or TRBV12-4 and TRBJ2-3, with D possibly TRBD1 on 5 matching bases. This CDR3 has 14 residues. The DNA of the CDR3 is TGTGCCAGCAGCTATTTGTCTTTGACAGATACGCAGAATTTT. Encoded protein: CASSYLSLTDTQNF.

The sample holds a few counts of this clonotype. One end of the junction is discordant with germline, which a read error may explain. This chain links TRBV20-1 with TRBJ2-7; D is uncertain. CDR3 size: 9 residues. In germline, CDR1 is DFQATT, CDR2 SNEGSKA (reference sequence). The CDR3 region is CSAGDEQYF. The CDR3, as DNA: TGCAGTGCTGGAGATGAGCAGTACTTC.

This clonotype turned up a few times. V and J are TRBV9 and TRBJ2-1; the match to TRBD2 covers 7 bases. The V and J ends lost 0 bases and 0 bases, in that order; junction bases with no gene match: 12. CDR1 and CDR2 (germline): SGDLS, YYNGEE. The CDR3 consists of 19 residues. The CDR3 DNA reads TGTGCCAGCAGCGTAGGAGATGGAGCGGGGTACAGCTCCTACAATGAGCAGTTCTTC. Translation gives CASSVGDGAGYSSYNEQFF.

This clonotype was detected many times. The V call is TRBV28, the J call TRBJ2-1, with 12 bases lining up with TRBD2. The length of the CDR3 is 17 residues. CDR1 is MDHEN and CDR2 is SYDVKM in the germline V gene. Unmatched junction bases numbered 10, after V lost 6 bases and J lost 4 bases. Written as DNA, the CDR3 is TGTGCCAGCAGAGGTCTAGCGGGAGGGCCGTTGTACAATGAGCAGTTCTTC. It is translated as CASRGLAGGPLYNEQFF. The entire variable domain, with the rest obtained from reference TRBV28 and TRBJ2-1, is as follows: DVKVTQSSRYLVKRTGEKVFLECVQDMDHENMFWYRQDPGLGLRLIYFSYDVKMKEKGDIPEGYSVSREKKERFSLILESASTNQTSMYLCASRGLAGGPLYNEQFFGPGTRLTVL.

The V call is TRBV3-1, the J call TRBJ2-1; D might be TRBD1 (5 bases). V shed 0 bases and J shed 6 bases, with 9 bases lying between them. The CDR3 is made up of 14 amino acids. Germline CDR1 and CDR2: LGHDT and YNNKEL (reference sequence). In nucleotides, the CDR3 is TGTGCCAGCAGCCAAGACAGGGCCCTCAATGAGCAGTTCTTC. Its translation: CASSQDRALNEQFF.